This TCR beta chain was profiled in a study of cytomegalovirus exposure and HLA in healthy donors. Study in general: Inside one of the first data releases sat about 85 million unique TCRs taken from HLA-typed donors. Study results and limitations: What a later analysis reportedly showed was that an Asian-associated ancestry cluster had fewer N-insertions than the approximately 720-donor mean.

The PCR was carried out with 60 Vbeta primers and 13 Jbeta primers. TCRdb's copy holds only in-frame clones and misses some; the assay was immunoSEQ multiplex PCR. This table holds over 120,000 clones, 70% found once. Germline lookup yields CDR1 MNHNS and CDR2 SASEGT. The length of the CDR3 is 14 residues. V shed 6 bases, J shed 3 bases, and the junction held 5 bases outside the gene matches. Note on this clone: Its antigen remains unknown.

The sequencing sample was made of PBMCs. The chain recombines TRBV6-1 with TRBJ2-7; 10 positions match TRBD2. The TCR comes from a woman aged 55-69 years in good health and CMV-seropositive. The CDR3 region has the DNA TGTGCCAGCAGGACACCTAGCGGGAGCTACGAGCAGTACTTC. It codes for CASRTPSGSYEQYF.